These T cell receptor beta chains were read from a single sample in a study of T cell changes during pregnancy in multiple sclerosis. The protocol was immunoSEQ multiplex PCR, while the TCRdb copy is restricted to in-frame clones and leaves out a portion. Of roughly 48,000 clones in the sample, about nine tenths were seen once. Sequences were derived from CD4+ T cells from peripheral blood mononuclear cells, sampled in the second trimester of pregnancy. The receptors originated from a female donor with multiple sclerosis, enrolled in a pregnancy study. Each CDR3 is given with its conserved first and last residue. The D gene is left open where the match is weak. The listing skips clone size in some rows; elsewhere it reads once, few, many or a size class.

TRBJ1-2	12	once	NA	TRBV18	TGTGCCAGCTCACCAATGGAGGGCGGCTACACCTTC	CASSPMEGGYTF
TRBJ2-2	16	few	TRBD1	TRBV6-6	TGTGCCAGCAGTTACCCGGGACAGGTGAACACCGGGGAGCTGTTTTTT	CASSYPGQVNTGELFF
TRBJ1-4	16	NA	TRBD1	TRBV7-8	TGTGCCAGCAGCGGCTCCGGGACAGGGTTTAATGAAAAACTGTTTTTT	CASSGSGTGFNEKLFF
TRBJ1-2	13	NA	TRBD1	TRBV29-1	TGCAGCGCTACGGACAGGTCGGATTATGGCTACACCTTC	CSATDRSDYGYTF
TRBJ1-1	15	NA	NA	TRBV7-9	TGTGCCAGCACCATTCATCCCGGTCTGAACACTGAAGCTTTCTTT	CASTIHPGLNTEAFF
TRBJ1-2	14	NA	NA	TRBV28	TGTGCCAGCAGTTTAATGCCAGGGCTGGATGGCTACACCTTC	CASSLMPGLDGYTF
TRBJ2-2	13	few	NA	TRBV5-5	TGTGCCAGCAGCTCGTCCAACACCGGGGAGCTGTTTTTT	CASSSSNTGELFF
TRBJ2-2	15	NA	NA	TRBV10-3	TGTGCCATCAGGGACTCGCAACCGAACACCGGGGAGCTGTTTTTT	CAIRDSQPNTGELFF
TRBJ1-1	14	few	NA	TRBV11-1	TGTGCCAGCAGCCGACAGATAGGGAACACTGAAGCTTTCTTT	CASSRQIGNTEAFF
TRBJ2-7	14	NA	TRBD1	TRBV5-4	TGTGCCAGCAGACGGGACAGGGGAGCCTACGAGCAGTACTTC	CASRRDRGAYEQYF
TRBJ1-2	17	NA	NA	TRBV28	TGTGCCAGCAGTCTCAGGGACGGAGGGGCCCCTAACTATGGCTACACCTTC	CASSLRDGGAPNYGYTF
TRBJ1-5	14	NA	NA	TRBV19	TGTGCCAGTAGTATACCCAGGGTTGGCCAGCCCCAGCATTTT	CASSIPRVGQPQHF
TRBJ2-1	15	NA	TRBD1	TRBV7-3	TGTGCCAGCAGCGACAGGGGGCAGAACTACAATGAGCAGTTCTTC	CASSDRGQNYNEQFF
TRBJ2-1	14	once	NA	TRBV11-3	TGTGCCAGCAGCTTAGGAGGCTCCTACAATGAGCAGTTCTTC	CASSLGGSYNEQFF
TRBJ1-1	14	NA	NA	TRBV5-5	TGTGCCAGCAGCTTGGACTGGGGGGGCACTGAAGCTTTCTTT	CASSLDWGGTEAFF
TRBJ2-5	15	NA	NA	TRBV5-1	TGCGCCAGCAGCTTGTCCGGGAGAGGCCAAGAGACCCAGTACTTC	CASSLSGRGQETQYF
TRBJ2-2	15	NA	NA	TRBV12-5	TGTGCTAGTGGTTTTAGAGGCACACCCACCGGGGAGCTGTTTTTT	CASGFRGTPTGELFF
TRBJ2-3	15	NA	TRBD2	TRBV4-2	TGTGCCAGCAGCCAAACTAGCGGGAGTGCTGATACGCAGTATTTT	CASSQTSGSADTQYF
TRBJ2-3	15	NA	NA	TRBV12-5	TGTGCTAGTGGTTGGGAGCGGAAGACCACAGATACGCAGTATTTT	CASGWERKTTDTQYF
TRBJ2-1	16	NA	TRBD2	TRBV7-2	TGTGCCAGCAGCTTACGCGGCGGGAGATTTAGAGATGAGCAGTTCTTC	CASSLRGGRFRDEQFF
TRBJ2-5	12	NA	NA	TRBV18	TGTGCCAGCTCACGGGGGGAAGAGACCCAGTACTTC	CASSRGEETQYF
TRBJ2-1	14	once	TRBD2	TRBV19	TGTGCCAGTAGTGGGACTAGCGGGAGGGCCTATCTGTTCTTC	CASSGTSGRAYLFF
TRBJ1-1	15	once	NA	TRBV4-3	TGCGCCAGCAGCTGGGTTGTGGGGGGGGACACTGAAGCTTTCTTT	CASSWVVGGDTEAFF
TRBJ1-5	13	once	NA	TRBV6-1	TGTGCCAGCAGTGGACGGGGGGATCAGCCCCAGCATTTT	CASSGRGDQPQHF
TRBJ2-1	17	NA	TRBD2	TRBV6-4	TGTGCCAGGACGGGACTAGCGGGAGTTGGGAACTACAATGAGCAGTTCTTC	CARTGLAGVGNYNEQFF
TRBJ2-7	15	NA	TRBD2	TRBV9	TGTGCCAGCAGCATAGCGGGAGATTTACTCTACGAGCAGTACTTC	CASSIAGDLLYEQYF
TRBJ1-2	15	NA	TRBD1	TRBV5-1	TGCGCCAGCAGCTTGGTTGGACAGGGGGAATATGGCTACACCTTC	CASSLVGQGEYGYTF
TRBJ1-4	13	NA	NA	TRBV6-1	TGTGCCAGCAGCGGCCAGGGGACTGAAAAACTGTTTTTT	CASSGQGTEKLFF
TRBJ2-5	15	NA	TRBD2	TRBV9	TGTGCCAGCAGCGTAGGGCTAGCGGGGGGGGAGACCCAGTACTTC	CASSVGLAGGETQYF
TRBJ2-1	14	NA	NA	TRBV11-1	TGTGCCAGCAGCTTAAATTTGGTCTCCGGTGAGCAGTTCTTC	CASSLNLVSGEQFF
TRBJ2-5	15	NA	TRBD2	TRBV14	TGTGCCAGCAGCCAGATCCGCGGGACTAGCGAGACCCAGTACTTC	CASSQIRGTSETQYF
TRBJ2-7	14	NA	NA	TRBV4-2	TGTGCCAGCAGCCAAGTAAAGGGGGCCTACGAGCAGTACTTC	CASSQVKGAYEQYF
TRBJ2-5	13	NA	NA	TRBV28	TGTGCCAGCGCACCCGTAGCTTTAGAGACCCAGTACTTC	CASAPVALETQYF
TRBJ1-5	13	NA	NA	TRBV18	TGTGCCAGCTCCTACGATAGCAATCAGCCCCAGCATTTT	CASSYDSNQPQHF
TRBJ2-2	15	NA	NA	TRBV5-8	TGTGCCAGCACCCCCCGCAGTTCGTACACCGGGGAGCTGTTTTTT	CASTPRSSYTGELFF
TRBJ1-2	16	NA	TRBD1	TRBV6-5	TGTGCCAGCAGTTACTCAGAGCCGGGACAGTCGTATGGCTACACCTTC	CASSYSEPGQSYGYTF
TRBJ2-3	16	NA	TRBD2	TRBV5-4	TGTGCCAGCAGCTTGAGAAGCGGGGGTAGCACAGATACGCAGTATTTT	CASSLRSGGSTDTQYF
TRBJ2-2	18	NA	NA	TRBV4-2	TGTGCCAGCAGCCAAGACGGGTCGGTCGGCGGGAACACCGGGGAGCTGTTTTTT	CASSQDGSVGGNTGELFF
TRBJ2-7	15	NA	TRBD2	TRBV19	TGTGCCAGTAGTATTTATCCTAGCGGTTCCTACGAGCAGTACTTC	CASSIYPSGSYEQYF
TRBJ2-3	15	NA	TRBD2	TRBV10-3	TGTGCCATCAGTGTCGGTGCGGGAGGGCCAAATACGCAGTATTTT	CAISVGAGGPNTQYF
TRBJ2-1	17	NA	NA	TRBV2	TGTGCCAGCAGTGGCTATCATCCCGGGGTTGCCTACAATGAGCAGTTCTTC	CASSGYHPGVAYNEQFF
TRBJ1-1	13	NA	NA	TRBV28	TGTGCCATCCGATCCCAAGGGGGCACTGAAGCTTTCTTT	CAIRSQGGTEAFF
TRBJ2-7	15	once	NA	TRBV4-1	TGCGCCAGCAGCCAAGATAGGGCGGGACTCTACGAGCAGTACTTC	CASSQDRAGLYEQYF
TRBJ1-3	17	NA	NA	TRBV28	TGTGCCAGCAGTTTACGAGGGAGGGGAGGATCTGGAAACACCATATATTTT	CASSLRGRGGSGNTIYF
TRBJ1-2	13	NA	NA	TRBV27	TGTGCCAGCAGTTCGAGGGATCACTATGGCTACACCTTC	CASSSRDHYGYTF
TRBJ2-3	16	NA	TRBD2	TRBV4-3	TGCGCCAGCAGCCCCGGACTAGCGGGGGTTGGGGATACGCAGTATTTT	CASSPGLAGVGDTQYF
TRBJ2-3	17	NA	TRBD1	TRBV2	TGTGCCAGCAGTGGCGGGACAGGGAACCCTAGCACAGATACGCAGTATTTT	CASSGGTGNPSTDTQYF